This passage covers 13 T cell receptor beta chains from one sample sequenced in a study of blood T cells in healthy people across ages. Combining a sample-barcoded 5' primer with a J-beta primer mix, a second PCR ran for roughly 6 to 12 cycles. Each CDR3 protein is one row after TCRdb ran MiXCR on the 5' RACE reads. The sample records 1.5 million to 1.8 million distinct CDR3 sequences, about 45% being singletons. The sequencing sample was made of blood. These receptors all come from a woman between 18 and 29 years old in good health.

This clonotype was seen repeatedly, ten times or more. The chain links TRBV5-1 to TRBJ2-1; perhaps TRBD1 as D (6 bases). Germline CDR1 reads SGHRS; CDR2 reads YFSETQ. The CDR3 runs to 13 residues. V lost 4 bases and J lost 7, with 12 bases in between. The CDR3 reads CASSVRGRNEQFF. The CDR3 DNA reads TGCGCCAGCAGCGTCAGGGGTAGGAATGAGCAGTTCTTC.

The rearrangement links TRBV27 to TRBJ1-1; no reliable D call. This CDR3 is 15 amino acids long. V was trimmed by 10 bases and J by 4 bases, leaving 22 bases between them. Germline assignment: CDR1 MNHEY and CDR2 SMNVEV (reference sequence). CDR3 in amino acids: CATTTLRLEGTEAFF. The CDR3 bases are TGTGCCACGACTACGTTGCGGTTGGAGGGCACTGAAGCTTTCTTT.

This clonotype has a handful of counts. The rearrangement uses TRBV10-1 and TRBJ2-1, with D tentatively TRBD1 or TRBD2 (5 bases each). The CDR3 extends over 16 amino acids. In germline, CDR1 is WNHNN, CDR2 SYGVQD (reference sequence). V was shortened by 3 bases and J by 3 bases, with 15 bases between the two germline ends. The CDR3 coding sequence is TGCGCCAGCAGTGACCCCGGGGCGACGGTCTACAATGAGCAGTTCTTC. Protein: CASSDPGATVYNEQFF.

The chain joins TRBV9 to TRBJ1-2; no clear D. CDR1 and CDR2 from the germline V gene are SGDLS and YYNGEE. V was pared by 5 bases and J by 0 bases, with 11 bases between. This CDR3 has 14 amino acids. CDR3 in amino acids: CASSNGGANYGYTF. CDR3 bases: TGTGCCAGCAGTAACGGAGGTGCTAACTATGGCTACACCTTC.

This clonotype came up a few times. The chain has TRBV12-3 or TRBV12-4 and TRBJ1-4, with D perhaps matching TRBD1 (6 bases). The V and J ends lost 7 bases and 5 bases respectively, with 14 bases between them. CDR3 length: 14 residues. The CDR3 here is CASNQQGSNEKLFF. CDR3 DNA sequence: TGTGCCAGCAACCAACAGGGCTCCAATGAAAAACTGTTTTTT.

A few counts support this clonotype. The chain employs TRBV7-9 and TRBJ2-7; D may correspond to TRBD1 or TRBD2 (6 bases each). Germline V gene sequence: CDR1 SEHNR, CDR2 FQNEAQ (reference sequence). Trimming shortened V by 6 bases and J by 3 bases, and 9 bases separated the two germline ends. This CDR3 has 12 residues. The CDR3 DNA follows: TGTGCCAGCAGAAAGGGGGGCTACGAGCAGTACTTC. Its translation: CASRKGGYEQYF.

The rearrangement uses TRBV20-1 and TRBJ1-2; D is perhaps TRBD1 (5 bases). This CDR3 is 13 amino acids long. Trimming removed 4 bases at V and 0 bases at J, with 9 bases between. CDR1 DFQATT and CDR2 SNEGSKA come from the germline V gene (reference sequence). The CDR3 nucleotides are TGCAGTGCTATAGGGGACCCTAACTATGGCTACACCTTC. This codes for CSAIGDPNYGYTF.

This clonotype was seen only a few times. V and J are TRBV9 and TRBJ2-1, with TRBD2 matching over 8 bases. Trimming removed 3 bases from V and 5 bases from J; junction bases left unmatched: 4. From germline, CDR1 is SGDLS and CDR2 YYNGEE. The CDR3 length is 14 residues. CDR3 bases: TGTGCCAGCAGCGACCCAGCGGGGGACAATGAGCAGTTCTTC. The encoded protein is CASSDPAGDNEQFF.

This clonotype has only a few counts. CDR3 in amino acids: CASSSPAVVQETQYF. The CDR3 DNA reads TGTGCCAGCAGTTCCCCTGCCGTCGTCCAAGAGACCCAGTACTTC. The chain combines TRBV12-3 or TRBV12-4 with TRBJ2-5; D is unclear. The CDR3 loop spans 15 amino acids. Deletions cut 4 bases from V and 1 base from J, with 13 bases between.

The V and J genes are TRBV12-3 or TRBV12-4 and TRBJ1-6; D is uncertain. This CDR3 comprises 13 residues. V gave up 1 base and J gave up 12 bases, with 10 bases separating them. In nucleotides, the CDR3 is TGTGCCAGCAGTTTAGTCCAAGGAGGACCCCTCCACTTT. Its protein product is CASSLVQGGPLHF.

At least ten counts were recorded for this clonotype. The rearrangement links TRBV4-3 to TRBJ2-3; D may be TRBD2 (6 bases). The ends were cut back, 0 bases at V and 3 bases at J, with 13 bases in the middle. There are 16 residues in the CDR3. Looked up from germline, CDR1 is LGHNA and CDR2 is YSLEER. The CDR3 loop reads CASSQDEASATDTQYF. For the CDR3, the DNA is TGCGCCAGCAGCCAAGATGAAGCTAGCGCGACAGATACGCAGTATTTT.

This clonotype occurred a few times. The chain combines TRBV29-1 with TRBJ2-7; 12 bases align to TRBD2. Germline assignment: CDR1 SQVTM and CDR2 ANQGSEA. V trimming: 6 bases; J trimming: 3 bases; junction bases outside the gene matches: 6. This CDR3 comprises 14 residues. The CDR3, as DNA: TGCAGCGTAACCGGACTAGCGGGGAACTACGAGCAGTACTTC. Translating it yields CSVTGLAGNYEQYF.

A word on this clonotype: Relative to the germline gene, one junction end is altered; a read error may explain this. The chain joins TRBV20-1 to TRBJ1-1; D is possibly TRBD1 (5 bases). CDR3 length: 13 amino acids. Per germline, CDR1 DFQATT and CDR2 SNEGSKA (reference sequence). The CDR3: CSASQGGGTEAFF. The DNA of the CDR3 is TGCAGCGCTAGTCAGGGTGGGGGCACTGAAGCTTTCTTT.